The entry that follows covers one TCR beta chain sequence. Its antigen is still unknown. TCRdb keeps only in-frame clones here, not all; method: immunoSEQ multiplex PCR. Counted here are 50,000 to 60,000 clones, less than 80% occurring once; the ten biggest clones make up about 15%. These data originate in a study of radiotherapy plus CTLA-4 blockade in lung cancer. Study details: Among enrolled patients, approximately 18% responded and roughly 30% achieved disease control. Study results and caveats: TCR clones of tumor origin grew in blood after radiotherapy plus ipilimumab.

Per the germline V gene, CDR1 is SGHTS and CDR2 is YDEGEE. This CDR3 is built from 17 residues. Trimming removed 0 bases from V and 0 bases from J, with 14 bases in between. The TCR originated in a human donor with non-small cell lung cancer who had a complete response to radiotherapy plus ipilimumab. The input for sequencing was peripheral blood, taken from a patient treated with radiotherapy plus ipilimumab. This chain links TRBV5-8 with TRBJ2-3; D perhaps matches TRBD2 (6 bases). Written as DNA, the CDR3 is TGTGCCAGCAGCTTGGGGCTGGGAGGCGGAAGCACAGATACGCAGTATTTT. It is translated as CASSLGLGGGSTDTQYF.